This TCR beta chain appears in the sequencing data of a study of cytomegalovirus exposure and HLA in healthy donors. With V trimmed by 7 bases and J by 7 bases, 14 bases remained unmatched. The germline V gene has CDR1 MDHEN and CDR2 SYDVKM. CDR3 length: 15 residues. As regards this clone: Its target is not known.

General observations from the study: The authors judged a highly shared variant cluster likely a sequencing artifact.

The PCR was carried out with 60 Vbeta primers and 13 Jbeta primers. The method was immunoSEQ multiplex PCR; TCRdb's version includes in-frame clones alone and lacks a portion of them. The sample carries around 190,000 clones, 75% to 85% recorded once. The specimen was PBMCs. This clonotype was sampled from a woman aged 45 to 65 in good health and CMV-seronegative. The rearrangement links TRBV28 to TRBJ2-7; TRBD1 matches 9 bases. The CDR3 sequence: CASTASGTGRSEQYF. CDR3 DNA sequence: TGTGCCAGCACCGCATCCGGGACAGGGCGATCGGAGCAGTACTTC.